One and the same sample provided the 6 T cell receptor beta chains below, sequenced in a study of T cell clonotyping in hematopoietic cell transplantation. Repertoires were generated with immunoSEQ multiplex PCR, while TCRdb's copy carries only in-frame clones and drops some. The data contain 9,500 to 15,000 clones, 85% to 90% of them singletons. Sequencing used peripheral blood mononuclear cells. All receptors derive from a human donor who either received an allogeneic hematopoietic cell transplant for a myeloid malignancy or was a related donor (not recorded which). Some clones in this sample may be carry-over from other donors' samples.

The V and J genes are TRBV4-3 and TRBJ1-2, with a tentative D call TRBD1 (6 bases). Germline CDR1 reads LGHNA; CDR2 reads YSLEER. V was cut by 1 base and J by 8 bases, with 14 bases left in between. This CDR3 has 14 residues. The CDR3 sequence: CASSQGFRGSGYTF. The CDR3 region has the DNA TGCGCCAGCAGCCAAGGGTTCAGGGGATCCGGCTACACCTTC.

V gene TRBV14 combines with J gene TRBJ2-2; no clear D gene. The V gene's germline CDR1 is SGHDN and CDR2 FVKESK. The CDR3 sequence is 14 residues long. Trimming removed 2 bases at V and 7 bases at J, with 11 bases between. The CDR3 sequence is CASSQPYRGGELFF. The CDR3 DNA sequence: TGTGCCAGCAGCCAACCTTACCGTGGCGGGGAGCTGTTTTTT.

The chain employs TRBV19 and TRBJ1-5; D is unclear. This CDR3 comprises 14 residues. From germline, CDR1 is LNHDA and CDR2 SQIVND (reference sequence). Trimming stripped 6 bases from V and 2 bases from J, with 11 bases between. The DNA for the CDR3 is TGTGCCAGTAGGGCTGACCAGGGCAATCAGCCCCAGCATTTT. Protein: CASRADQGNQPQHF.

Written as DNA, the CDR3 is TGTGCCATCAGTGAGGTCAGTGCCACTGAAGCTTTCTTT. This codes for CAISEVSATEAFF. This chain links TRBV10-3 with TRBJ1-1; D remains unclear. Deletions cut 2 bases from V and 4 bases from J, with 8 bases between. The CDR3 totals 13 residues. Germline assignment: CDR1 ENHRY and CDR2 SYGVKD.

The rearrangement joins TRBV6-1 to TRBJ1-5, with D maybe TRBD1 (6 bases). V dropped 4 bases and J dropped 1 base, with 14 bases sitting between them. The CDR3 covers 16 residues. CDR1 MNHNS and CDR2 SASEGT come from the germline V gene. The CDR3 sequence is CASSAERGTSNQPQHF. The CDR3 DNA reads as TGTGCCAGCAGTGCTGAAAGGGGGACGAGCAATCAGCCCCAGCATTTT.

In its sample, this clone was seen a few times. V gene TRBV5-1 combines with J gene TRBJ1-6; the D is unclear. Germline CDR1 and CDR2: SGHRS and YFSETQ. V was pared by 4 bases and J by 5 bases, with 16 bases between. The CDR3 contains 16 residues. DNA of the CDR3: TGCGCCAGCAGCCCGCTGATCGCGATTGATAATTCACCCCTCCACTTT. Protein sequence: CASSPLIAIDNSPLHF.